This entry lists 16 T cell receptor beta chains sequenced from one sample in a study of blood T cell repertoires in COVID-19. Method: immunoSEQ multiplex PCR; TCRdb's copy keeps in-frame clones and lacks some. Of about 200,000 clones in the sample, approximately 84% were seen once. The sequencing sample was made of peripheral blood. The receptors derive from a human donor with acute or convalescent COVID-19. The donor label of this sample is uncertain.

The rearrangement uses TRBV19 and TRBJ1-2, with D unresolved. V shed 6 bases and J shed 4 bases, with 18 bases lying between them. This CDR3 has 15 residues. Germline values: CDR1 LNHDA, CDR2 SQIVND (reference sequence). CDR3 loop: CASRLQSLSGYGYTF. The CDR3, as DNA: TGTGCCAGTAGATTACAGAGCCTCAGTGGCTATGGCTACACCTTC.

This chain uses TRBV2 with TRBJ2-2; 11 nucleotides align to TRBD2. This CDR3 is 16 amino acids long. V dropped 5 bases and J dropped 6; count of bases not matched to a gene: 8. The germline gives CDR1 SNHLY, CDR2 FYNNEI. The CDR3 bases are TGTGCCAGCAGTCGCGTACTAGCGGGAGCGTCCGGGGAGCTGTTTTTT. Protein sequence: CASSRVLAGASGELFF.

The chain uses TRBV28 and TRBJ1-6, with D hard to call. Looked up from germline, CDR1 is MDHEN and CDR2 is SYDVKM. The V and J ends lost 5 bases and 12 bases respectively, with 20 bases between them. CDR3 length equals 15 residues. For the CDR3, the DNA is TGTGCCAGCAGTCCGCCTCGAAGCCTCCATGGACCCCTCCACTTT. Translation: CASSPPRSLHGPLHF. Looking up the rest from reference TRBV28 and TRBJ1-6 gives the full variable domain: DVKVTQSSRYLVKRTGEKVFLECVQDMDHENMFWYRQDPGLGLRLIYFSYDVKMKEKGDIPEGYSVSREKKERFSLILESASTNQTSMYLCASSPPRSLHGPLHFGNGTRLTVT.

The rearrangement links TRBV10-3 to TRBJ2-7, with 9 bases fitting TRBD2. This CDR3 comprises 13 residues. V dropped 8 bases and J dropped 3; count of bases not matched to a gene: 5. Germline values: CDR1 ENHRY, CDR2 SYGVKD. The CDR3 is CAILSSGSYEQYF. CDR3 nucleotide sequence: TGTGCCATCTTGAGTAGCGGGAGCTACGAGCAGTACTTC.

The CDR3 region has the DNA TGTGCCAGCAGGACAGGGGGCGAAGAGACCCAGTACTTC. This sequence encodes CASRTGGEETQYF. The chain combines TRBV2 with TRBJ2-5, with 10 bases matching TRBD1. The CDR3 consists of 13 residues. J gave up 3 bases and V 6 bases, and 1 base lay outside the gene matches. CDR1 is SNHLY, CDR2 FYNNEI, per germline.

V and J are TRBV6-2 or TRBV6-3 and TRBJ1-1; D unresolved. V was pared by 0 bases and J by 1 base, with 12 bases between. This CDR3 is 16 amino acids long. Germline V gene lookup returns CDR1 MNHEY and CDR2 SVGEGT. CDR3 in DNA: TGTGCCAGCAGTTACTCCGGAGCGCCAGCGAACACTGAAGCTTTCTTT. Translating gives CASSYSGAPANTEAFF.

The CDR3: CASSLAEGWIEKLFF. In DNA form, the CDR3 reads TGTGCCAGCAGCTTAGCGGAGGGATGGATCGAAAAACTGTTTTTT. The chain links TRBV7-9 to TRBJ1-4, with D unresolved. V lost 0 bases and J 8 bases, leaving 13 bases between the germline ends. This CDR3 contains 15 residues. The germline V gene encodes CDR1 SEHNR and CDR2 FQNEAQ (reference sequence).

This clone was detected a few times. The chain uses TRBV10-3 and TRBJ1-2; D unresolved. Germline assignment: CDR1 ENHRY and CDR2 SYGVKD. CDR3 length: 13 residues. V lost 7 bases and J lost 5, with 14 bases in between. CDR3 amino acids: CAITALAGYGYTF. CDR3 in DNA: TGTGCCATCACCGCCTTAGCGGGGTATGGCTACACCTTC.

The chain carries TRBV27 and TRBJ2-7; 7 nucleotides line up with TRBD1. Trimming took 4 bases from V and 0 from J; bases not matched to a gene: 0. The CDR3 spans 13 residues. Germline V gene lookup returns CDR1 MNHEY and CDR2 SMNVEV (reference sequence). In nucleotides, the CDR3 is TGTGCCAGCAGTTCAGGGGGCTCCTACGAGCAGTACTTC. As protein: CASSSGGSYEQYF.

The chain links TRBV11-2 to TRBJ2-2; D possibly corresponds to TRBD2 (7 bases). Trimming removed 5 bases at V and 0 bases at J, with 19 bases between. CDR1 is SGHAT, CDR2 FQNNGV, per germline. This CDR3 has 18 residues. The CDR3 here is CASSPLGGLAANTGELFF. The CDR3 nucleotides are TGTGCCAGCAGCCCTTTAGGGGGGCTAGCGGCGAACACCGGGGAGCTGTTTTTT.

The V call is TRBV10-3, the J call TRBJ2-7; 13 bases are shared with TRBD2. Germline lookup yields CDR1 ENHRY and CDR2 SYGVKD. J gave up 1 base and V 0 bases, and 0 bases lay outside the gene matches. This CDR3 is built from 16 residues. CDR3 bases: TGTGCCATCAGTGAGTCGACTAGCGGGGGGTCCTACGAGCAGTACTTC. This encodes CAISESTSGGSYEQYF.

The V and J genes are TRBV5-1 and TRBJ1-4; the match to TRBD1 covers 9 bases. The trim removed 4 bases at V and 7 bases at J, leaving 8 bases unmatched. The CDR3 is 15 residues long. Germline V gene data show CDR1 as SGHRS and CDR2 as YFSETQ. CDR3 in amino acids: CASSLAGTGSEKLFF. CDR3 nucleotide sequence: TGCGCCAGCAGCCTGGCCGGGACAGGGAGTGAAAAACTGTTTTTT.

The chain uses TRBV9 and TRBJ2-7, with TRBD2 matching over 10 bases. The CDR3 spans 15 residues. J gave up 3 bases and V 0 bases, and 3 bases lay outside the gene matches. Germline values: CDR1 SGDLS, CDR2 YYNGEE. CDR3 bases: TGTGCCAGCAGCGTAGGGACTAGCGGTTACTACGAGCAGTACTTC. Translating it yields CASSVGTSGYYEQYF.

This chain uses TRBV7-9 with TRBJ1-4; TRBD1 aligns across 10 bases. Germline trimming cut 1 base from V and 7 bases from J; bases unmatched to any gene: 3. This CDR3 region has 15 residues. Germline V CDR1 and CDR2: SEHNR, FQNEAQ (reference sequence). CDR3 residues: CASSLGGQGTEKLFF. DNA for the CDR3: TGTGCCAGCAGCTTAGGGGGACAGGGGACTGAAAAACTGTTTTTT.

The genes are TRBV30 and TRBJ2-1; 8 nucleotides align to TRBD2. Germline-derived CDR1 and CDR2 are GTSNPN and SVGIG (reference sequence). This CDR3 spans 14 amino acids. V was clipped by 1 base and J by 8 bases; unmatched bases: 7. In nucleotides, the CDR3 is TGTGCCTGGAGTGGCGGGACTAGTGACTATGAGCAGTTCTTC. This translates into CAWSGGTSDYEQFF. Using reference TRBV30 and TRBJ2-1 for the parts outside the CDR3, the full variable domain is SQTIHQWPATLVQPVGSPLSLECTVEGTSNPNLYWYRQAAGRGLQLLFYSVGIGQISSEVPQNLSASRPQDRQFILSSKKLLLSDSGFYLCAWSGGTSDYEQFFGPGTRLTVL.

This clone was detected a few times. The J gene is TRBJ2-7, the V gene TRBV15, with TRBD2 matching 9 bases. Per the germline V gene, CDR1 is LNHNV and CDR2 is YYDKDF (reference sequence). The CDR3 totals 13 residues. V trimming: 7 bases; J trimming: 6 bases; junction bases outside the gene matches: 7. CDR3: CATNSGSSGEQYF. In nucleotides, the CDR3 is TGTGCCACCAATAGCGGGAGCAGCGGCGAGCAGTACTTC.